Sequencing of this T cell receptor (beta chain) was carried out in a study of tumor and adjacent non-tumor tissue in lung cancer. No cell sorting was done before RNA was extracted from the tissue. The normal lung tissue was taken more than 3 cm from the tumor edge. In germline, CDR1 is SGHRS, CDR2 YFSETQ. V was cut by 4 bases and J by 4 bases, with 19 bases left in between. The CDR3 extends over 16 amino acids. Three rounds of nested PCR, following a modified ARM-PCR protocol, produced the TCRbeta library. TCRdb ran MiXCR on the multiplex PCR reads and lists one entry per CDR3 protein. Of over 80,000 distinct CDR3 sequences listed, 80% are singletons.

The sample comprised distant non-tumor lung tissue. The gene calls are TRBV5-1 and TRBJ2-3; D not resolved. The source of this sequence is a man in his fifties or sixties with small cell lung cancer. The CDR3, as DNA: TGCGCCAGCAGCCCGGTTCGTGGTAGATCCTCAGATACGCAGTATTTT. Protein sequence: CASSPVRGRSSDTQYF.